This T cell receptor (beta chain) came from a study of T cell changes during pregnancy in multiple sclerosis. Sequencing used immunoSEQ multiplex PCR; TCRdb keeps in-frame clones, though not all of them. The sample carries some 60,000 clones, over 75% recorded once. This CDR3 comprises 12 residues. V was clipped by 2 bases and J by 5 bases, with 6 bases between them. This specimen was peripheral blood, taken after pregnancy. V usage is TRBV23-1 and J usage is TRBJ2-5; no reliable D call. TRBV23-1 is an open reading frame, and its role is uncertain. The receptor was derived from a female donor with multiple sclerosis, enrolled in a pregnancy study. CDR3 DNA sequence: TGCGCCAGCAGTCAAGACATGGAGACCCAGTACTTC. It specifies CASSQDMETQYF.